This T cell receptor beta chain is from a study of blood T cell repertoires in COVID-19. Overall study context: The United States, Italy and Spain provided the acute and convalescent COVID-19 samples.

The trim removed 3 bases at V and 8 bases at J, leaving 4 bases unmatched. The CDR3 is made up of 14 amino acids. Germline V gene lookup returns CDR1 SNHLY and CDR2 FYNNEI. Measured with immunoSEQ multiplex PCR; TCRdb has only the in-frame clones, and not every one. The table records tens of thousands of clones, around 86% of them present only once. The sequenced material came from peripheral blood. This sequence was found in a human donor in a cohort sampled during active COVID-19. The chain combines TRBV2 with TRBJ2-4, with 10 bases matching TRBD1. CDR3 protein: CASSEDRGGYIQYF. The CDR3 DNA follows: TGTGCCAGCAGTGAGGACAGGGGGGGATACATTCAGTACTTC.